The T cell receptor (beta chain) described here comes from a study of blood T cell repertoires in COVID-19. Study context: Acute and convalescent COVID-19 samples came from the United States, Italy and Spain. From T cells, B-cell-depleted T cells, or PBMCs came the material, which was cDNA or gDNA.

This CDR3 has 14 residues. Germline V gene lookup returns CDR1 MGHDK and CDR2 SYGVNS. With 3 bases removed from V and 6 bases from J, the gap between germline ends came to 12 bases. In the authors' methods: Estimates of nucleated cell counts were drawn from the amplification of reference gene primers. Method: immunoSEQ multiplex PCR; TCRdb's copy keeps in-frame clones and lacks some. V and J calls plus clone size are reproduced from that table; the DNA served to infer D and trimming. The table lists approximately 97,000 clones, 91% of them singletons, with less than 5.5% in the top ten. V and J are TRBV25-1 and TRBJ1-5, with a tentative D call TRBD1 (6 bases). Sequences were obtained from peripheral blood. This receptor was taken from a young man with acute or convalescent COVID-19. The CDR3: CASSDRGASQPQHF. The CDR3 DNA reads TGTGCCAGCAGTGACAGGGGAGCTAGTCAGCCCCAGCATTTT.